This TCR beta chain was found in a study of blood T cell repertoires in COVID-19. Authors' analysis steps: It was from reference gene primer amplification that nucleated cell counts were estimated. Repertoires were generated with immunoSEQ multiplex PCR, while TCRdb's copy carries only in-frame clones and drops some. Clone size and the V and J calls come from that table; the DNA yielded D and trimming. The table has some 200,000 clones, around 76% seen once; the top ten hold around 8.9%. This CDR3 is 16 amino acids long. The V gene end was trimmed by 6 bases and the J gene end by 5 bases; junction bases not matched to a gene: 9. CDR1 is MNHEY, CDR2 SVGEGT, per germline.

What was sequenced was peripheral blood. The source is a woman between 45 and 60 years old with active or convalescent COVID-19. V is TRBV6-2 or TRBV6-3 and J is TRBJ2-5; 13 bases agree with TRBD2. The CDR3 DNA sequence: TGTGCCAGCAGCGACGGGACTAGCGGGGCAGTGGAGACCCAGTACTTC. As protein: CASSDGTSGAVETQYF.